The T cell receptor (beta chain) under discussion was sequenced for a study of CD8+CD57+ T cells in acquired aplastic anemia. The authors sequenced patients whose flow cytometry had shown CD8+CD57+ cell expansion. V trimming: 4 bases; J trimming: 5 bases; junction bases outside the gene matches: 7. CDR3 length: 15 amino acids. Germline CDR1 reads SGHTA; CDR2 reads FQGTGA. Template material for TCR beta VDJ and CDR3 profiling consisted of genomic DNA. MiXCR, run by TCRdb on the reads, gives a single entry per CDR3 protein. This table has fewer than 250,000 distinct CDR3 sequences, approximately 50% appearing once. This clonotype was seen repeatedly, ten times or more.

The source of this sequence is a human donor with aplastic anemia. Sequencing used sorted CD4+, CD8+, or CD8+CD57+ T cells (not recorded which) from PBMCs. V usage is TRBV7-3 and J usage is TRBJ2-7; 11 bases line up with TRBD2. CDR3 amino acids: CASSWTGTSGDEQYF. CDR3 in DNA: TGTGCCAGCAGCTGGACCGGGACTAGCGGTGACGAGCAGTACTTC.